These 27 T cell receptor beta chains originate from one sample sequenced in a study of T cells in Graves' hyperthyroidism and ophthalmopathy. TCR beta CDR3 regions were amplified from RNA transcripts. First-round RT-PCR of the TCR CDR3 relied on the HTBI primer set. TCRdb recomputed calls from the multiplex PCR reads with MiXCR, one row per CDR3 protein. Of approximately 420,000 distinct CDR3 sequences in the sample, 15% were seen once. The sequenced material came from blood. The receptors originated from a woman aged 25 to 39 with Graves' hyperthyroidism.

This clonotype was observed many times. DNA of the CDR3: TGTGCCAGCAGATGGGACAGGGTTGGGAATTCACCCCTCCACTTT. Protein product: CASRWDRVGNSPLHF. The chain joins TRBV7-9 to TRBJ1-6; TRBD1 matches 9 bases. The germline gives CDR1 SEHNR, CDR2 FQNEAQ (reference sequence). Trimming took 6 bases from V and 7 from J; bases not matched to a gene: 7. This CDR3 spans 15 amino acids.

This clonotype is a singleton in its sample. The gene calls are TRBV9 and TRBJ2-7, with 7 bases fitting TRBD1. V was clipped by 3 bases and J by 1 base; unmatched bases: 10. The V gene's germline CDR1 is SGDLS and CDR2 YYNGEE. The CDR3 has 16 amino acids. In nucleotides, the CDR3 is TGTGCCAGCAGCGCTGGACAGGCCCTAGGATCCTACGAGCAGTACTTC. The encoded protein is CASSAGQALGSYEQYF.

This clonotype has only a few counts. The J gene is TRBJ1-2, the V gene TRBV7-9; 10 bases match TRBD1. The germline gives CDR1 SEHNR, CDR2 FQNEAQ (reference sequence). The length of the CDR3 is 15 residues. J was trimmed by 4 bases and V by 4 bases; bases with no gene match: 6. The DNA for the CDR3 is TGTGCCAGCAGCTCAGGGACAGGGGAACTCTATGGCTACACCTTC. Its protein product is CASSSGTGELYGYTF. The whole variable domain, remainder taken from reference TRBV7-9 and TRBJ1-2, is DTGVSQNPRHKITKRGQNVTFRCDPISEHNRLYWYRQTLGQGPEFLTYFQNEAQLEKSRLLSDRFSAERPKGSFSTLEIQRTEQGDSAMYLCASSSGTGELYGYTFGSGTRLTVV.

This clonotype was seen only a few times. The rearrangement links TRBV6-1 to TRBJ1-2, with 7 bases fitting TRBD1. The CDR3 runs to 15 residues. Germline values: CDR1 MNHNS, CDR2 SASEGT. The trim removed 3 bases at V and 6 bases at J, leaving 10 bases unmatched. The CDR3 nucleotides read TGTGCCAGCAGTGACCCGGGACAGTACCGCGATGGCTACACCTTC. Translating it yields CASSDPGQYRDGYTF.

The chain is built from TRBV19 and TRBJ1-5; D might be TRBD1 (6 bases). The V and J ends lost 6 bases and 2 bases respectively, with 14 bases between them. Germline V gene data show CDR1 as LNHDA and CDR2 as SQIVND (reference sequence). This CDR3 has 15 residues. CDR3 region: CASSQGQNGNQPQHF. In DNA form, the CDR3 reads TGTGCCAGTAGCCAAGGACAGAACGGCAATCAGCCCCAGCATTTT. Together with reference TRBV19 and TRBJ1-5, the CDR3 gives the full variable domain: DGGITQSPKYLFRKEGQNVTLSCEQNLNHDAMYWYRQDPGQGLRLIYYSQIVNDFQKGDIAEGYSVSREKKESFPLTVTSAQKNPTAFYLCASSQGQNGNQPQHFGDGTRLSIL.

The chain joins TRBV6-1 to TRBJ2-7; 12 bases line up with TRBD2. The germline V gene has CDR1 MNHNS and CDR2 SASEGT. J was trimmed by 9 bases and V by 8 bases; bases with no gene match: 35. CDR3 length: 22 amino acids. In DNA, the CDR3 is TGTGCCAGCGGACTGATAATCGGACTAGCGGGGAGCCACAGTACTACGAGCTTCGGGCAGTACTTC. This gives the protein CASGLIIGLAGSHSTTSFGQYF.

The chain uses TRBV3-1 and TRBJ2-1, with 10 bases matching TRBD2. The CDR3 has 18 amino acids. Germline CDR1 reads LGHDT; CDR2 reads YNNKEL (reference sequence). With 0 bases clipped from V and 5 bases from J, the junction kept 10 bases outside the gene matches. CDR3 DNA: TGTGCCAGCAGCCAAGATCCCCTACTAGCGGGGTCTGACAATGAGCAGTTCTTC. Its translation is CASSQDPLLAGSDNEQFF.

This clonotype has at least ten counts. V and J are TRBV6-1 and TRBJ2-5; TRBD2 aligns across 12 bases. CDR1 MNHNS and CDR2 SASEGT come from the germline V gene. This CDR3 spans 15 amino acids. V lost 4 bases and J lost 6; bases outside the gene matches: 6. The CDR3 loop reads CASSARLAGEQTQYF. CDR3 nucleotides: TGTGCCAGCAGTGCCCGACTAGCGGGAGAGCAGACCCAGTACTTC.

This clonotype has a handful of counts. The chain employs TRBV7-8 and TRBJ2-3; D gene unclear. Germline CDR1 and CDR2: SGHVS and FQNEAQ. V lost 1 base to trimming and J lost 4 bases, with 9 bases between them. The CDR3 has 14 amino acids. The CDR3 DNA is TGTGCCAGCAGCTTAGTACCATCGGCAGATACGCAGTATTTT. Translated, it gives CASSLVPSADTQYF. Supplemented by reference TRBV7-8 and TRBJ2-3, the full variable domain reads GAGVSQSPRYKVAKRGQDVALRCDPISGHVSLFWYQQALGQGPEFLTYFQNEAQLDKSGLPSDRFFAERPEGSVSTLKIQRTQQEDSAVYLCASSLVPSADTQYFGPGTRLTVL.

There are many counts of this clonotype. This rearrangement joins TRBV5-6 to TRBJ1-4; 7 bases fit TRBD1. The CDR3 covers 15 residues. The V gene end was trimmed by 5 bases and the J gene end by 3 bases; junction bases not matched to a gene: 7. Germline lookup yields CDR1 SGHDT and CDR2 YYEEEE. The CDR3 is CASSGPGTANEKLFF. The DNA for the CDR3 is TGTGCCAGCAGTGGACCCGGGACAGCTAATGAAAAACTGTTTTTT.

This clonotype was seen just once. One end of the junction varies from germline; a read error may be responsible. The CDR3: CAGSPSYQETQYF. CDR3 nucleotide sequence: TGTGCCGGCTCACCCTCGTACCAAGAGACCCAGTACTTC. The chain joins TRBV18 to TRBJ2-5; D is undetermined. This CDR3 comprises 13 residues. Per the germline V gene, CDR1 is KGHSH and CDR2 is LQKENI.

The chain joins TRBV24-1 to TRBJ2-7, with 8 bases aligning to TRBD2. The CDR3 is made up of 18 amino acids. J was trimmed by 0 bases and V by 3 bases; bases with no gene match: 12. The germline V gene has CDR1 KGHDR and CDR2 SFDVKD. This CDR3 reads CATSDRSSSGSSSYEQYF. As DNA, the CDR3 is TGTGCCACCAGTGATCGCAGCTCTAGCGGGTCGAGCTCCTACGAGCAGTACTTC.

This clonotype was detected only a few times. The chain joins TRBV27 to TRBJ2-2; D possibly matches TRBD1 or TRBD2 (5 bases each). Trimming shortened V by 5 bases and J by 3 bases, and 22 bases separated the two germline ends. This CDR3 is 18 amino acids long. Per the germline V gene, CDR1 is MNHEY and CDR2 is SMNVEV (reference sequence). The CDR3, as DNA: TGTGCCAGCAGTCCATTACCCGGGACCTATAGGGACACCGGGGAGCTGTTTTTT. It yields the protein CASSPLPGTYRDTGELFF.

This clonotype was detected a few times. The CDR3 here is CASSLALAGVSDEQFF. CDR3 coding DNA: TGTGCCAGCAGTTTAGCCCTAGCGGGAGTTTCCGATGAGCAGTTCTTC. This chain connects TRBV12-3 or TRBV12-4 to TRBJ2-1; 10 bases are a match to TRBD2. The J segment lost 8 bases and the V segment lost 0 bases, leaving 7 bases of the junction unmatched. The CDR3 extends over 16 amino acids.

The chain employs TRBV9 and TRBJ2-7, with D perhaps matching TRBD1 (5 bases). The CDR3 is 17 amino acids. Germline V lookup: CDR1 SGDLS, CDR2 YYNGEE. Deletions cut 2 bases from V and 1 base from J, with 19 bases between. The CDR3 is CASSVDDILGRSYEQYF. In nucleotides, the CDR3 is TGTGCCAGCAGCGTCGACGACATCTTGGGGCGTTCCTACGAGCAGTACTTC.

V gene TRBV20-1 combines with J gene TRBJ1-4; 7 nucleotides agree with TRBD1. The ends lost 0 bases at V and 8 bases at J; junction bases unmatched: 6. The CDR3 is 14 residues long. Per germline, CDR1 DFQATT and CDR2 SNEGSKA (reference sequence). CDR3 residues: CSARDRGQLEKLFF. In DNA form, the CDR3 reads TGCAGTGCTAGAGATCGGGGACAGCTAGAAAAACTGTTTTTT.

Of note for this clonotype: The junction and the germline gene differ at one end; a read error may be behind it. The rearrangement joins TRBV27 to TRBJ2-5, with a possible D match to TRBD1 (6 bases). Germline loops: CDR1 MNHEY, CDR2 SMNVEV (reference sequence). The CDR3 has 15 amino acids. The CDR3 spells CASSLGWTDQATQYF. In DNA, the CDR3 is TGTGCCAGCAGTTTAGGGTGGACAGACCAAGCGACCCAGTACTTC.

This clonotype was recorded at least ten times. This chain's CDR3 is CASSSYRETRGYTF. The CDR3 coding sequence is TGTGCCAGCAGCTCTTACAGGGAGACAAGGGGCTACACCTTC. The chain employs TRBV5-5 and TRBJ1-2; the D gene is possibly TRBD1 (6 bases). Trimming took 3 bases from V and 8 from J, leaving 17 bases between them. Germline V CDR1 and CDR2: SGHKS, YYEKEE (reference sequence). The CDR3 is 14 residues long.

At least ten counts were recorded for this clonotype. The genes are TRBV5-8 and TRBJ2-3, with a possible D match to TRBD2 (6 bases). The CDR3 sequence is 16 residues long. V was shortened by 4 bases and J by 1 base, with 16 bases between the two germline ends. Germline V gene sequence: CDR1 SGHTS, CDR2 YDEGEE. The CDR3 protein is CASSRNRASGTDTQYF. Written as DNA, the CDR3 is TGTGCCAGCAGCCGAAACCGGGCTAGCGGCACAGATACGCAGTATTTT.

The chain uses TRBV9 and TRBJ1-5; D gene unclear. Per the germline V gene, CDR1 is SGDLS and CDR2 is YYNGEE. The ends were cut back, 0 bases at V and 3 bases at J, with 7 bases in the middle. This CDR3 is 14 amino acids long. CDR3 bases: TGTGCCAGCAGCGTAGGCGACTCCAATCAGCCCCAGCATTTT. Protein sequence: CASSVGDSNQPQHF.

This clonotype was seen more than once but under ten times. The V gene is TRBV20-1, the J gene TRBJ1-2; D remains unclear. The length of the CDR3 is 13 residues. Germline-derived CDR1 and CDR2 are DFQATT and SNEGSKA (reference sequence). Trimming pared 0 bases from V and 4 bases from J, leaving 9 bases between. The CDR3 DNA is TGCAGTGCTAGAGATAGCAGCCCCTATGGCTACACCTTC. The encoded protein is CSARDSSPYGYTF.

This clonotype was seen ten or more times. This chain connects TRBV7-2 to TRBJ2-7; D is possibly TRBD1 (6 bases). The CDR3 sequence is 16 residues long. CDR1 SGHTA and CDR2 FQGNSA come from the germline V gene. V lost 1 base, J lost 1 base, and 14 bases lay in between. CDR3 sequence (DNA): TGTGCCAGCAGCTTAGAGGGGCAGGGGCTTTCCTACGAGCAGTACTTC. Protein sequence: CASSLEGQGLSYEQYF.

The chain is built from TRBV28 and TRBJ1-6; D might be TRBD1 (5 bases). Trimming stripped 8 bases from V and 6 bases from J, with 11 bases between. The CDR3 runs 13 residues. Germline values: CDR1 MDHEN, CDR2 SYDVKM. CDR3 sequence reads: CASYDSLNSPLHF. CDR3 DNA: TGTGCCAGCTACGACAGTCTTAATTCACCCCTCCACTTT.

V gene TRBV9 combines with J gene TRBJ2-7; D remains unclear. Germline V gene sequence: CDR1 SGDLS, CDR2 YYNGEE. The CDR3 has 15 residues. The V gene lost 0 bases and the J gene lost 4 bases, with 14 bases spanning the gap. The CDR3 region is CASSVAASTEYEQYF. Here the CDR3 DNA reads TGTGCCAGCAGCGTAGCGGCCAGTACAGAGTACGAGCAGTACTTC.

Concerning this clonotype: At one of its ends the junction is not consistent with the germline gene, which may arise from a read error. The chain links TRBV5-1 to TRBJ2-5; 12 nucleotides match TRBD1. Germline assignment: CDR1 SGHRS and CDR2 YFSETQ. CDR3 size: 16 residues. Here the CDR3 reads CASSLGTGGREETQYF. Written as DNA, the CDR3 is TGCGCCAGCAGTTTGGGGACAGGGGGCAGGGAAGAGACCCAGTACTTC.

This clonotype was counted a few times. V usage is TRBV7-3 and J usage is TRBJ2-2, with TRBD2 identical over 12 bases. Germline lookup yields CDR1 SGHTA and CDR2 FQGTGA. The junction had 8 bases not matched to a gene; V was cut back by 5 bases and J by 10 bases. The CDR3 loop spans 15 amino acids. The CDR3 sequence: CASSPRLAGVEELFF. CDR3 DNA: TGTGCCAGCAGCCCCAGACTAGCGGGAGTGGAGGAGCTGTTTTTT.

This clonotype was seen many times. The chain couples TRBV24-1 to TRBJ2-1; 13 bases match TRBD2. The CDR3 covers 15 residues. Trimming cost V 2 bases and J 8 bases; bases outside gene matches: 2. Germline V gene sequence: CDR1 KGHDR, CDR2 SFDVKD. DNA for the CDR3: TGTGCCACCAGTGATTATGGACTAGCGGGAGATGAGCAGTTCTTC. Amino acid sequence: CATSDYGLAGDEQFF.